Following are 24 T cell receptor beta chains from one sample sequenced in a study of vaccination and CD4 T cells after COVID-19 (dated by TCRdb to 2021 to 2024). The receptor library was made with PCR. TCRdb shows the sequencer as Illumina iSeq 100. At the Johns Hopkins FTIC core, DNA from the cultured CD4+ T cells underwent TCR sequencing with the Oncomine TCR Beta short-read assay. The public reads were quality trimmed at Q25 with fastp and then assembled into clones with MiXCR by TCRdb, keeping productive beta chains. Every entry covers one CDR3 protein and lists the most common genes and DNA from its rows. This sample holds about 13,000 distinct CDR3 sequences; roughly 60% were observed only once. Jointly, the top ten make up 12% of the sample. No antigen has been assigned to these receptors. The sample's treatment or condition label, decoded: approximately 11-day PBMC culture with coronavirus spike peptide pools or control peptides (ViraFEST assay).

Source material: CD4+ T cells from blood, cultured in vitro. These receptors were obtained from a human donor who had recovered from COVID-19.

J is TRBJ2-3 and V is TRBV6-5; the D gene is possibly TRBD2 (5 bases). V was shortened by 3 bases and J by 1 base, with 11 bases between the two germline ends. The V gene's germline CDR1 is MNHEY and CDR2 SVGAGI. This CDR3 has 15 residues. In nucleotides, the CDR3 is TGTGCCAGCAGTTATTGGGAGTCTGGCACAGATACGCAGTATTTT. This translates into CASSYWESGTDTQYF.

The chain carries TRBV18 and TRBJ1-2, with D possibly TRBD1 on 6 matching bases. This CDR3 has 12 residues. Trimming stripped 5 bases from V and 4 bases from J, with 8 bases between. Germline values: CDR1 KGHSH, CDR2 LQKENI. DNA of the CDR3: TGTGCCAGCTCAGAGGACAGCTATGGCTACACCTTC. Encoded protein: CASSEDSYGYTF.

The chain employs TRBV10-3 and TRBJ2-7; TRBD2 agrees at 8 bases. This CDR3 spans 13 amino acids. Germline trimming cut 7 bases from V and 5 bases from J; bases unmatched to any gene: 7. Germline V gene data show CDR1 as ENHRY and CDR2 as SYGVKD. CDR3 loop: CAIMRAAGDEQYF. In DNA form, the CDR3 reads TGTGCCATCATGCGGGCAGCGGGGGACGAGCAGTACTTC.

This rearrangement joins TRBV30 to TRBJ1-2, with TRBD1 matching 11 bases. V shed 1 base, J shed 7 bases, and the junction held 5 bases outside the gene matches. The CDR3 covers 14 residues. Germline lookup yields CDR1 GTSNPN and CDR2 SVGIG (reference sequence). The CDR3: CAWSEPGQGVGYTF. The CDR3 coding sequence is TGTGCCTGGAGTGAGCCGGGACAGGGGGTTGGCTACACCTTC.

The CDR3 region is CASSMGAAYSYNEQFF. CDR3 nucleotides: TGTGCCAGTAGTATGGGGGCGGCCTACTCCTACAATGAGCAGTTCTTC. The chain joins TRBV19 to TRBJ2-1; TRBD1 is a possible D gene (6 bases). CDR3 length equals 16 residues. The V gene lost 3 bases and the J gene lost 0 bases, with 12 bases spanning the gap. Germline V gene lookup returns CDR1 LNHDA and CDR2 SQIVND (reference sequence).

The gene calls are TRBV2 and TRBJ2-3, with a weak D call TRBD2 (5 bases). This CDR3 has 14 residues. The V end lost 1 base, the J end lost 9 bases, and 14 bases lay between the germline ends. CDR1 and CDR2 (germline): SNHLY, FYNNEI. The CDR3 loop is CASSEGLATRTQYF. The CDR3 coding sequence is TGTGCCAGCAGTGAAGGGCTAGCAACGAGAACGCAGTATTTT.

The rearrangement uses TRBV11-3 and TRBJ2-3; 12 bases align to TRBD1. The CDR3 is made up of 14 amino acids. Germline loops: CDR1 SGHNT, CDR2 YENEEA. Germline trimming cut 5 bases from V and 6 bases from J; bases unmatched to any gene: 3. This CDR3 reads CASSAGQGADTQYF. DNA for the CDR3: TGTGCCAGCAGCGCGGGACAGGGGGCGGATACGCAGTATTTT.

In regard to this clonotype: One junction end does not reproduce the germline sequence, and a read error may be involved. This chain joins TRBV2 and TRBJ1-5; the D is unclear. The CDR3 loop spans 16 amino acids. Germline V CDR1 and CDR2: SNHLY, FYNNEI. The CDR3 sequence: CTSSVGEDYSNQPQHF. The CDR3 coding sequence is TGTACCAGCAGTGTTGGGGAGGACTATAGCAATCAGCCCCAGCATTTT.

Concerning this clonotype itself: A junction boundary mismatches the germline segment, possibly from a read error. The V call is TRBV20-1, the J call TRBJ2-3; unclear D gene. Germline lookup yields CDR1 DFQATT and CDR2 SNEGSKA (reference sequence). This CDR3 comprises 15 residues. The DNA of the CDR3 is TGCAGTGCTAACGCCCCGGGCCTCGACACAGATACACAGTATTTT. It codes for CSANAPGLDTDTQYF.

The chain couples TRBV4-1 to TRBJ1-1; tentatively, D is TRBD1 (5 bases). V lost 0 bases and J lost 1, with 12 bases in between. The CDR3 length is 16 residues. Germline V gene data show CDR1 as MGHRA and CDR2 as YSYEKL. The CDR3 coding sequence is TGCGCCAGCAGCCAAGATCCATGGGGGACGAACACTGAAGCTTTCTTT. Protein product: CASSQDPWGTNTEAFF.

This clonotype was detected a few times. This chain joins TRBV7-8 and TRBJ2-3; 9 bases match TRBD1. The germline V gene has CDR1 SGHVS and CDR2 FQNEAQ. After removal of 3 bases from V and 4 bases from J, the junction contained 8 bases not matched to a gene. This CDR3 spans 16 amino acids. This CDR3 is CASSFFDRGFPDTQYF. CDR3 coding DNA: TGTGCCAGCAGCTTCTTCGACAGGGGGTTCCCAGATACGCAGTATTTT.

This clonotype was seen a handful of times. This chain joins TRBV20-1 and TRBJ1-2; TRBD1 matches at 11 bases. V shed 0 bases, J shed 3 bases, and the junction held 6 bases outside the gene matches. The germline V gene encodes CDR1 DFQATT and CDR2 SNEGSKA (reference sequence). This CDR3 is 16 amino acids long. The CDR3 DNA sequence: TGCAGTGCTAGAGATGGACAGGGGGCGTCTCACTATGGCTACACCTTC. Its translation: CSARDGQGASHYGYTF.

The chain links TRBV15 to TRBJ1-4, with 7 bases aligning to TRBD1. The V and J ends lost 2 bases and 8 bases, in that order; junction bases with no gene match: 5. The V gene's germline CDR1 is LNHNV and CDR2 YYDKDF (reference sequence). This CDR3 is 14 amino acids long. CDR3: CATSRTGVEEKLFF. The CDR3 DNA reads TGTGCCACCAGCAGAACAGGGGTGGAAGAAAAACTGTTTTTT.

The rearrangement joins TRBV20-1 to TRBJ2-5; no definite D call. V lost 5 bases and J lost 1, with 8 bases in between. This CDR3 has 12 amino acids. Germline values: CDR1 DFQATT, CDR2 SNEGSKA (reference sequence). Here the CDR3 reads CSAEVVQETQYF. CDR3 nucleotides: TGCAGTGCTGAGGTAGTCCAAGAGACCCAGTACTTC.

In DNA form, the CDR3 reads TGTGCCAGCAGTGTTCGCACCAACACTGAAGCTTTCTTT. Its protein is CASSVRTNTEAFF. The chain has TRBV6-4 and TRBJ1-1; D remains ambiguous. CDR3 length: 13 residues. Trimming removed 4 bases at V and 2 bases at J, with 8 bases between. The V gene's germline CDR1 is MRHNA and CDR2 SNTAGT.

This clonotype came up once. V usage is TRBV19 and J usage is TRBJ2-7, with 8 bases identical to TRBD1. The germline V gene has CDR1 LNHDA and CDR2 SQIVND (reference sequence). The ends lost 3 bases at V and 5 bases at J; junction bases unmatched: 6. This CDR3 has 14 residues. CDR3 bases: TGTGCCAGTAGTATTCTCGCAGGGGGCCACGAGCAGTACTTC. Encoded protein: CASSILAGGHEQYF. Based on the CDR3 plus reference TRBV19 and TRBJ2-7, the full variable domain is DGGITQSPKYLFRKEGQNVTLSCEQNLNHDAMYWYRQDPGQGLRLIYYSQIVNDFQKGDIAEGYSVSREKKESFPLTVTSAQKNPTAFYLCASSILAGGHEQYFGPGTRLTVT.

The sample holds a few counts of this clonotype. This chain joins TRBV20-1 and TRBJ1-5, with 8 bases matching TRBD1. Losses at the gene ends were 0 bases for V and 1 base for J; bases not matched to a gene: 8. This CDR3 is 17 amino acids long. Per germline, CDR1 DFQATT and CDR2 SNEGSKA (reference sequence). The CDR3 loop is CSARDAGGGVSNQPQHF. For the CDR3, the DNA is TGCAGTGCTAGAGACGCAGGGGGCGGGGTCAGCAATCAGCCCCAGCATTTT.

The rearrangement links TRBV6-2 or TRBV6-3 to TRBJ1-3; D gene ambiguous. The germline V gene has CDR1 MNHEY and CDR2 SVGEGT. The CDR3 extends over 12 amino acids. Trimming took 3 bases from V and 4 from J, leaving 4 bases between them. Here the CDR3 DNA reads TGTGCCAGCAGTTATTCGGGAAACACCATATATTTT. It specifies CASSYSGNTIYF.

The chain uses TRBV24-1 and TRBJ1-1, with D perhaps matching TRBD1 (5 bases). This CDR3 has 12 amino acids. Germline values: CDR1 KGHDR, CDR2 SFDVKD. V lost 3 bases, J lost 7 bases, and 8 bases lay in between. The CDR3 DNA reads as TGTGCCACCAGTGATCAAAGGGGTGAAGCTTTCTTT. Translating gives CATSDQRGEAFF.

V is TRBV24-1 and J is TRBJ1-5; TRBD1 matches at 10 bases. The CDR3 runs 15 residues. Germline trimming cut 3 bases from V and 6 bases from J; bases unmatched to any gene: 4. Germline lookup yields CDR1 KGHDR and CDR2 SFDVKD. CDR3 sequence: CATSDGQGVAQPQHF. In nucleotides, the CDR3 is TGTGCCACCAGTGATGGACAGGGGGTGGCTCAGCCCCAGCATTTT.

This clonotype has a handful of counts. CDR3 nucleotides: TGTGCCAGCAGTTTGGAAGTCAATCAGCCCCAGCATTTT. It translates to CASSLEVNQPQHF. The chain has TRBV12-3 or TRBV12-4 and TRBJ1-5; no reliable D call. Trimming pared 3 bases from V and 3 bases from J, leaving 6 bases between. The CDR3 extends over 13 amino acids.

The chain recombines TRBV20-1 with TRBJ1-6; the match to TRBD1 covers 8 bases. Germline V lookup: CDR1 DFQATT, CDR2 SNEGSKA (reference sequence). The CDR3 has 15 residues. The trim removed 6 bases at V and 9 bases at J, leaving 13 bases unmatched. In DNA, the CDR3 is TGCAGTGCCCCCACGCATGGACAGGGTAGTTCACCCCTCCACTTT. Residues: CSAPTHGQGSSPLHF.

This sequence joins TRBV5-1 and TRBJ2-7; D is ambiguous. The CDR3 extends over 13 amino acids. Germline lookup yields CDR1 SGHRS and CDR2 YFSETQ. V gave up 0 bases and J gave up 2 bases, with 6 bases separating them. The CDR3 coding sequence is TGCGCCAGCAGCTTGGAACTGACCTACGAGCAGTACTTC. Translation: CASSLELTYEQYF. The full variable domain, rest sourced from reference TRBV5-1 and TRBJ2-7, is KAGVTQTPRYLIKTRGQQVTLSCSPISGHRSVSWYQQTPGQGLQFLFEYFSETQRNKGNFPGRFSGRQFSNSRSEMNVSTLELGDSALYLCASSLELTYEQYFGPGTRLTVT.

This rearrangement joins TRBV20-1 to TRBJ1-6; the D is unclear. This CDR3 has 13 amino acids. Germline CDR1 DFQATT, CDR2 SNEGSKA (reference sequence). Trimming left V 3 bases short and J 8 bases short, with 11 bases between. DNA for the CDR3: TGCAGTGCTAGTCCCCGAATGGATTCACCCCTCCACTTT. Protein sequence: CSASPRMDSPLHF.